The entry below describes one T cell receptor (beta chain). The data are from a study of blood T cell repertoires in COVID-19. Overall study context: Both acute and convalescent COVID-19 samples were obtained from the United States, Italy and Spain. Sources were T cells, B-cell-depleted T cells, or PBMCs; the material itself was cDNA or gDNA.

In the original processing: Nucleated cell number was recorded as an estimate derived from reference gene primer amplification. Assay used: immunoSEQ multiplex PCR; TCRdb lists only in-frame clones, some missing. The DNA gave D and trimming, while V, J and clone size come from that table. The sample yields 18,000 or so clones, around 80% seen once. Between the trimmed V and J ends, which lost 5 bases and 0 bases, there was a span of 14 bases. CDR3 length: 15 amino acids. CDR1 is SGHRS and CDR2 is YFSETQ in the germline V gene. This TCR was sampled from a middle-aged man with active or convalescent COVID-19. Sequenced: peripheral blood. This chain joins TRBV5-1 and TRBJ1-2; no clear D gene. CDR3 region: CASSSIHEPNYGYTF. CDR3 DNA: TGCGCCAGCAGTTCCATCCACGAGCCTAACTATGGCTACACCTTC.